These 24 T cell receptor beta chains were all obtained from the same sample, sequenced in a study of patients and donors after allogeneic stem cell transplantation. TCRdb passed the RT-PCR reads through MiXCR, listing each CDR3 protein once. Of 800,000 to 1,000,000 distinct CDR3 sequences listed, roughly 17% are singletons. Sequenced sample: blood, either unsorted or a sorted T cell fraction (not recorded which). Every receptor here comes from a human donor who was either an allogeneic HSCT recipient or a stem cell or donor lymphocyte infusion donor (not recorded which). It is not recorded whose cells these are; they may come from a transplant donor.

This chain links TRBV11-3 with TRBJ2-1; TRBD2 aligns across 7 bases. The CDR3 sequence is 16 residues long. The trim removed 5 bases at V and 8 bases at J, leaving 15 bases unmatched. Germline V gives CDR1 SGHNT, CDR2 YENEEA. CDR3 in DNA: TGTGCCAGCAGCCCCGGGGGTCTCGGGAGGAACGATGAGCAGTTCTTC. The encoded protein is CASSPGGLGRNDEQFF. Drawing the rest from reference TRBV11-3 and TRBJ2-1, the complete variable domain is EAGVVQSPRYKIIEKKQPVAFWCNPISGHNTLYWYLQNLGQGPELLIRYENEEAVDDSQLPKDRFSAERLKGVDSTLKIQPAELGDSAVYLCASSPGGLGRNDEQFFGPGTRLTVL.

This clonotype has just a few counts. The chain combines TRBV4-1 with TRBJ1-2, with D possibly matching TRBD1 (5 bases). CDR1 and CDR2 from the germline V gene are MGHRA and YSYEKL. The CDR3 is 15 amino acids. V lost 4 bases and J lost 4, with 16 bases in between. The CDR3 loop reads CASSPGGALGYGYTF. CDR3 sequence (DNA): TGCGCCAGCAGCCCGGGCGGGGCCCTTGGCTATGGCTACACCTTC.

This clonotype was seen a handful of times. The chain has TRBV6-1 and TRBJ1-1; the D gene is possibly TRBD1 (6 bases). The CDR3 totals 14 residues. CDR1 is MNHNS and CDR2 is SASEGT in the germline V gene. V was cut by 7 bases and J by 3 bases, with 15 bases left in between. Here the CDR3 reads CASTSWGRDTEAFF. The CDR3 DNA sequence: TGTGCCAGCACGTCGTGGGGGCGGGACACTGAAGCTTTCTTT.

This clonotype showed up just a few times. J is TRBJ1-3 and V is TRBV7-8; no definite D call. V lost 3 bases to trimming and J lost 9 bases, with 18 bases between them. This CDR3 is 15 amino acids long. In germline, CDR1 is SGHVS, CDR2 FQNEAQ. The CDR3 is CASSFSKGRHPTIYF. CDR3 in DNA: TGTGCCAGCAGCTTTTCGAAGGGTCGTCACCCCACCATATATTTT.

The genes are TRBV4-2 and TRBJ2-7; D remains unclear. This CDR3 contains 14 residues. V lost 1 base and J 3 bases, leaving 10 bases between the germline ends. From germline, CDR1 is LGHNA and CDR2 YNFKEQ. CDR3 protein: CASSQAVMNYEQYF. In DNA form, the CDR3 reads TGTGCCAGCAGCCAAGCAGTCATGAACTACGAGCAGTACTTC.

This clonotype was counted a few times. The J gene is TRBJ1-1, the V gene TRBV30; D gene ambiguous. CDR1 and CDR2 from the germline V gene are GTSNPN and SVGIG (reference sequence). The CDR3 covers 11 residues. Trimming took off 8 bases at V and 4 bases at J, with 11 bases between the two ends. The CDR3 sequence is CAARAGTEAFF. The CDR3 DNA is TGTGCCGCCCGGGCGGGCACTGAAGCTTTCTTT.

This rearrangement joins TRBV7-9 to TRBJ1-1; TRBD1 is a possible D gene (6 bases). With 3 bases removed from V and 3 bases from J, the gap between germline ends came to 14 bases. Germline CDR1 SEHNR, CDR2 FQNEAQ (reference sequence). CDR3 size: 15 residues. The CDR3: CASSFQGPADTEAFF. CDR3 in DNA: TGTGCCAGCAGCTTTCAGGGGCCGGCCGACACTGAAGCTTTCTTT.

The chain carries TRBV29-1 and TRBJ1-1; no firm D call. Trimming stripped 0 bases from V and 5 bases from J, with 10 bases between. This CDR3 is built from 13 residues. Germline CDR1 and CDR2: SQVTM and ANQGSEA. DNA of the CDR3: TGCAGCGTTGAAGATCTGGGTCGGACTGAAGCTTTCTTT. Translating gives CSVEDLGRTEAFF.

The chain is built from TRBV11-2 and TRBJ2-7, with no clear D. The germline V gene has CDR1 SGHAT and CDR2 FQNNGV. This CDR3 comprises 14 residues. Trimming cost V 6 bases and J 0 bases, with 12 bases left between them. The CDR3 DNA reads TGTGCCAGCAGGGTGGGCCTAAGCTCCTACGAGCAGTACTTC. This sequence encodes CASRVGLSSYEQYF.

The gene calls are TRBV11-1 and TRBJ2-1, with a tentative D call TRBD2 (6 bases). The CDR3 consists of 17 residues. Trimming stripped 5 bases from V and 10 bases from J, with 27 bases between. Germline assignment: CDR1 SGHAT and CDR2 FQDESV (reference sequence). CDR3 sequence (DNA): TGTGCCAGCAGCGCCCAGGCGGGGCCTATGATAACCCTGGAGCAGTTCTTC. Its protein is CASSAQAGPMITLEQFF. Supplemented by reference TRBV11-1 and TRBJ2-1, the full variable domain reads EAEVAQSPRYKITEKSQAVAFWCDPISGHATLYWYRQILGQGPELLVQFQDESVVDDSQLPKDRFSAERLKGVDSTLKIQPAELGDSAMYLCASSAQAGPMITLEQFFGPGTRLTVL.

In this sample, this clonotype turned up a few times. This chain uses TRBV7-9 with TRBJ1-1; possibly TRBD1 for D (6 bases). V shed 1 base and J shed 10 bases, with 13 bases lying between them. Germline V gene sequence: CDR1 SEHNR, CDR2 FQNEAQ (reference sequence). The CDR3 sequence is 13 residues long. The CDR3 nucleotides read TGTGCCAGCAGCTTAGTTAGCCAACAGGGAGCTTTCTTT. Amino acid sequence: CASSLVSQQGAFF.

CDR3 sequence reads: CASSLLSSLPDTQYF. Here the CDR3 DNA reads TGTGCCAGCAGCTTATTGAGCTCCCTCCCAGATACGCAGTATTTT. The chain combines TRBV7-2 with TRBJ2-3; D gene uncertain. This CDR3 region has 15 residues. Per the germline V gene, CDR1 is SGHTA and CDR2 is FQGNSA. V lost 2 bases and J 4 bases, leaving 13 bases between the germline ends.

The rearrangement joins TRBV11-3 to TRBJ2-7, with D unresolved. V lost 5 bases, J lost 4 bases, and 15 bases lay in between. CDR3 length: 14 residues. Germline V gene lookup returns CDR1 SGHNT and CDR2 YENEEA. The CDR3 here is CASSPSKGTYEQYF. The DNA for the CDR3 is TGTGCCAGCAGCCCCTCGAAGGGTACTTACGAGCAGTACTTC.

The rearrangement links TRBV29-1 to TRBJ2-7; maybe TRBD2 (5 bases). Trimming took 2 bases from V and 4 from J, leaving 18 bases between them. This CDR3 is 15 amino acids long. The V gene's germline CDR1 is SQVTM and CDR2 ANQGSEA. The CDR3 DNA is TGCAGCGTTGAAAAGAGGGCTGATGGGGTATACGAGCAGTACTTC. As protein: CSVEKRADGVYEQYF.

This clonotype was observed a few times. For the CDR3, the DNA is TGTGCCACCAGTGATTTCACGACTAGGGATACGCAGTATTTT. Encoded protein: CATSDFTTRDTQYF. This chain joins TRBV24-1 and TRBJ2-3; maybe TRBD2 (6 bases). The CDR3 runs 14 residues. Germline CDR1 reads KGHDR; CDR2 reads SFDVKD. V dropped 1 base and J dropped 6 bases, with 10 bases sitting between them.

This clonotype has more than one count but fewer than ten. This chain connects TRBV10-2 to TRBJ2-3; 10 bases agree with TRBD2. The CDR3 runs to 15 residues. The germline CDR1 and CDR2 sequences are WSHSY and SAAADI. V lost 10 bases and J lost 2; bases outside the gene matches: 9. This chain's CDR3 is CATLGLAGDTDTQYF. The DNA of the CDR3 is TGCGCCACCCTTGGGCTAGCGGGGGACACAGATACGCAGTATTTT.

V usage is TRBV21-1 and J usage is TRBJ2-7; the listed D gene, TRBD2, was not tested against the DNA. TRBV21-1 is termed a pseudogene. The CDR3 contains 16 residues. The CDR3 spells CASSKLPSGHSYEQYF. In DNA, the CDR3 is TGTGCCAGCAGCAAATTGCCTAGCGGACACTCCTACGAGCAGTACTTC.

This clonotype turned up a few times. V gene TRBV7-3 combines with J gene TRBJ2-3; the D gene could be TRBD1 or TRBD2 (6 bases each). The CDR3 sequence is 14 residues long. The V gene lost 10 bases and the J gene lost 1 base, with 15 bases spanning the gap. CDR1 and CDR2 from the germline V gene are SGHTA and FQGTGA. CDR3 protein: CATSVRGRTDTQYF. Written as DNA, the CDR3 is TGTGCCACCTCAGTACGGGGGCGCACAGATACGCAGTATTTT.

The chain joins TRBV7-2 to TRBJ1-5; 8 nucleotides align to TRBD1. This CDR3 comprises 16 residues. V gave up 4 bases and J gave up 9 bases; unmatched junction bases: 14. Germline V lookup: CDR1 SGHTA, CDR2 FQGNSA. In DNA, the CDR3 is TGTGCCAGCAGCTCACCCTCAGGGGGCTGGAGGATGCCCCAGCATTTT. This gives the protein CASSSPSGGWRMPQHF.

This clonotype has ten or more counts. The V call is TRBV7-8, the J call TRBJ2-7, with D uncertain. This CDR3 spans 13 amino acids. Trimming left V 6 bases short and J 1 base short, with 10 bases between. CDR1 is SGHVS and CDR2 is FQNEAQ in the germline V gene. The CDR3 here is CASSRMVSYEQYF. As DNA, the CDR3 is TGTGCCAGCAGTCGGATGGTATCCTACGAGCAGTACTTC.

The chain combines TRBV21-1 with TRBJ1-2; the table's D gene call, TRBD1, was not cross checked with the DNA. TRBV21-1 is annotated as a pseudogene. The CDR3 contains 13 residues. DNA of the CDR3: TGTGCCAGCAGCTCCTGGGACAACTATGGCTACACCTTC. Translating gives CASSSWDNYGYTF.

This clonotype has just a few counts. The CDR3 DNA is TGTGCCTGGTCTCGGGACAGCAAGAATCAGCCCCAGCATTTT. This codes for CAWSRDSKNQPQHF. The V and J genes are TRBV30 and TRBJ1-5; 7 bases map to TRBD1. The CDR3 loop spans 14 amino acids. The germline CDR1 and CDR2 sequences are GTSNPN and SVGIG (reference sequence). With 5 bases clipped from V and 4 bases from J, the junction kept 8 bases outside the gene matches.

This clonotype was seen a few times. This chain uses TRBV20-1 with TRBJ1-4; 9 nucleotides agree with TRBD1. With V trimmed by 6 bases and J by 4 bases, 18 bases remained unmatched. This CDR3 comprises 18 residues. Per germline, CDR1 DFQATT and CDR2 SNEGSKA (reference sequence). In nucleotides, the CDR3 is TGCAGTGCCAGGAAGGGAGGGGCACAGGGGGCCGGTAATGAAAAACTGTTTTTT. Translating gives CSARKGGAQGAGNEKLFF.

This chain uses TRBV12-3 or TRBV12-4 with TRBJ2-1; no reliable D call. V was shortened by 0 bases and J by 6 bases, with 9 bases between the two germline ends. CDR3 length equals 14 residues. The CDR3 reads CASSLALGFNEQFF. CDR3 nucleotides: TGTGCCAGCAGTTTAGCGCTCGGGTTCAATGAGCAGTTCTTC.